The 21 T cell receptor beta chains listed next were all sequenced from one sample in a study of blood T cells in healthy people across ages. With a J-beta primer mix and a sample-barcoded 5' primer, a second PCR ran roughly 6 to 12 cycles. TCRdb analysed the 5' RACE reads with MiXCR anew, one entry per CDR3 protein. This sample has hundreds of thousands of distinct CDR3 sequences, with about 47% found just once. Sequenced material: blood. The receptors stem from a man older than 75 in good health.

The V call is TRBV7-8, the J call TRBJ2-1; 7 nucleotides match TRBD2. After removal of 3 bases from V and 6 bases from J, the junction contained 5 bases not matched to a gene. This CDR3 has 14 amino acids. Per the germline V gene, CDR1 is SGHVS and CDR2 is FQNEAQ. The CDR3 coding sequence is TGTGCCAGCAGCTTCCGGGCGGGGGTCAATGAGCAGTTCTTC. Amino acids: CASSFRAGVNEQFF.

The J gene is TRBJ2-1, the V gene TRBV7-2; 7 nucleotides line up with TRBD2. With 9 bases clipped from V and 10 bases from J, the junction kept 9 bases outside the gene matches. Germline assignment: CDR1 SGHTA and CDR2 FQGNSA. The CDR3 extends over 12 amino acids. The DNA of the CDR3 is TGTGCCAGTTCGGGGAGCGGGACGGAGCAGTTCTTC. As protein: CASSGSGTEQFF.

This clonotype was observed a few times. The CDR3 sequence is CASSWTSGQYNEQFF. CDR3 in DNA: TGTGCCAGCAGCTGGACTAGCGGGCAATACAATGAGCAGTTCTTC. The chain carries TRBV7-2 and TRBJ2-1; 11 bases match TRBD2. J gave up 4 bases and V 4 bases, and 3 bases lay outside the gene matches. This CDR3 is built from 15 residues. Germline V CDR1 and CDR2: SGHTA, FQGNSA. The variable domain in full, completed from reference TRBV7-2 and TRBJ2-1, reads GAGVSQSPSNKVTEKGKDVELRCDPISGHTALYWYRQSLGQGLEFLIYFQGNSAPDKSGLPSDRFSAERTGGSVSTLTIQRTQQEDSAVYLCASSWTSGQYNEQFFGPGTRLTVL.

The chain combines TRBV4-2 with TRBJ2-5, with 11 positions matching TRBD2. V was clipped by 1 base and J by 11 bases; unmatched bases: 18. CDR3 length: 18 residues. Germline CDR1 reads LGHNA; CDR2 reads YNFKEQ. The CDR3 DNA is TGTGCCAGCAGCCAAGGACTAGCGGGGTCCCCCTCAAGCGGTGAGCAGTACTTC. Translation: CASSQGLAGSPSSGEQYF.

This clonotype appeared a few times. The genes are TRBV24-1 and TRBJ2-3, with a weak D call TRBD1 (7 bases). Per germline, CDR1 KGHDR and CDR2 SFDVKD. There are 14 residues in the CDR3. With 5 bases removed from V and 4 bases from J, the gap between germline ends came to 12 bases. CDR3 loop: CATSGAGGPDTQYF. The CDR3 nucleotides are TGTGCCACCAGTGGAGCAGGGGGGCCAGATACGCAGTATTTT.

Comments on this clonotype: Since a much larger clone is just one base distant, this may be a read error. The chain combines TRBV3-1 with TRBJ2-5; TRBD1 aligns across 9 bases. Germline assignment: CDR1 LGHDT and CDR2 YNNKEL (reference sequence). Trimming took 11 bases from V and 11 from J; bases not matched to a gene: 12. The CDR3 is made up of 12 amino acids. CDR3 coding DNA: TGTGCCGTCCGGGACAGGGTAGGTGAGCAGTACTTC. Its protein is CAVRDRVGEQYF.

This clonotype was recorded many times. J is TRBJ2-7 and V is TRBV27; D is undetermined. V was trimmed by 6 bases and J by 2 bases, leaving 5 bases between them. The CDR3 has 11 amino acids. Germline loops: CDR1 MNHEY, CDR2 SMNVEV (reference sequence). CDR3 sequence reads: CASRNTYEQYF. The CDR3 bases are TGTGCCAGCAGGAACACCTACGAGCAGTACTTC.

This rearrangement joins TRBV4-3 to TRBJ2-3; 8 bases map to TRBD2. The germline CDR1 and CDR2 sequences are LGHNA and YSLEER. This CDR3 has 18 residues. The ends lost 0 bases at V and 5 bases at J; junction bases unmatched: 13. The CDR3 nucleotides are TGCGCCAGCAGCCAAGATCTACGAGAAGCGGGAGCTGGAGATACGCAGTATTTT. It yields the protein CASSQDLREAGAGDTQYF.

The V and J genes are TRBV5-8 and TRBJ1-1; D unclear. This CDR3 has 15 residues. CDR1 is SGHTS and CDR2 is YDEGEE in the germline V gene. V lost 5 bases to trimming and J lost 3 bases, with 17 bases between them. Here the CDR3 reads CASRRGSDMDTEAFF. The CDR3 DNA reads TGTGCCAGCAGACGCGGATCGGATATGGACACTGAAGCTTTCTTT.

The V and J genes are TRBV2 and TRBJ1-2; a weak D match, TRBD1 (5 bases). This CDR3 has 13 amino acids. V was shortened by 3 bases and J by 5 bases, with 10 bases between the two germline ends. In germline, CDR1 is SNHLY, CDR2 FYNNEI. The CDR3, as DNA: TGTGCCAGCAGTGACAGGGCGAGTTATGGCTACACCTTC. Protein product: CASSDRASYGYTF.

This clonotype was observed many times. In DNA form, the CDR3 reads TGTGCCAGCACCTACACGCGAAATGAGCAGTTCTTC. Its translation is CASTYTRNEQFF. The genes are TRBV7-2 and TRBJ2-1, with D hard to call. This CDR3 contains 12 residues. CDR1 SGHTA and CDR2 FQGNSA come from the germline V gene. Trimming cost V 7 bases and J 7 bases, with 11 bases left between them.

The genes are TRBV7-9 and TRBJ1-2; D is unclear. The CDR3 consists of 13 residues. Germline assignment: CDR1 SEHNR and CDR2 FQNEAQ (reference sequence). The V end was cut by 5 bases, the J end by 3 bases, with 10 bases between. CDR3 bases: TGTGCCAGCAGCCCGTCTAAAGACTATGGCTACACCTTC. Translating gives CASSPSKDYGYTF. Drawing the rest from reference TRBV7-9 and TRBJ1-2, the complete variable domain is DTGVSQNPRHKITKRGQNVTFRCDPISEHNRLYWYRQTLGQGPEFLTYFQNEAQLEKSRLLSDRFSAERPKGSFSTLEIQRTEQGDSAMYLCASSPSKDYGYTFGSGTRLTVV.

This clonotype was counted a few times. V and J are TRBV19 and TRBJ1-2, with 7 nucleotides matching TRBD1. V lost 7 bases and J lost 5; bases outside the gene matches: 4. Per germline, CDR1 LNHDA and CDR2 SQIVND (reference sequence). The CDR3 totals 12 residues. The CDR3 DNA is TGTGCCAGTATGTACAGGGGATATGGCTACACCTTC. Protein: CASMYRGYGYTF.

This clonotype was seen once. The rearrangement joins TRBV15 to TRBJ2-7; the D gene is possibly TRBD1 (7 bases). The CDR3 has 15 residues. Germline lookup yields CDR1 LNHNV and CDR2 YYDKDF (reference sequence). The germline V and J ends were trimmed by 0 bases and 3 bases, with 12 bases remaining between them. The CDR3 DNA is TGTGCCACCAGCAGAGAGCCAGGGGGAGGCTACGAGCAGTACTTC. Translation: CATSREPGGGYEQYF. Looking up the rest from reference TRBV15 and TRBJ2-7 gives the full variable domain: DAMVIQNPRYQVTQFGKPVTLSCSQTLNHNVMYWYQQKSSQAPKLLFHYYDKDFNNEADTPDNFQSRRPNTSFCFLDIRSPGLGDTAMYLCATSREPGGGYEQYFGPGTRLTVT.

The chain recombines TRBV7-3 with TRBJ2-3, with D unresolved. The germline V gene encodes CDR1 SGHTA and CDR2 FQGTGA. CDR3 length: 16 residues. Trimming removed 5 bases from V and 4 bases from J, with 19 bases in between. DNA for the CDR3: TGTGCCAGCAGCCCCACCGGCGGTGGCTTGCCAGATACGCAGTATTTT. Protein sequence: CASSPTGGGLPDTQYF.

The V and J genes are TRBV6-1 and TRBJ2-5, with D maybe TRBD2 (6 bases). The CDR3 is made up of 15 amino acids. The V end was cut by 7 bases, the J end by 1 base, with 16 bases between. Germline CDR1 is MNHNS and CDR2 is SASEGT. The CDR3 coding sequence is TGTGCCAGCAAGGAGGGCCATTCGATCCAAGAGACCCAGTACTTC. This sequence encodes CASKEGHSIQETQYF.

The CDR3 here is CASSLAGGSAQETQYF. The CDR3 DNA reads as TGTGCCAGCAGCTTGGCCGGCGGGTCAGCCCAAGAGACCCAGTACTTC. V gene TRBV5-6 combines with J gene TRBJ2-5, with a tentative D call TRBD2 (5 bases). Germline lookup yields CDR1 SGHDT and CDR2 YYEEEE. The ends were cut back, 0 bases at V and 1 base at J, with 13 bases in the middle. The CDR3 sequence is 16 residues long.

The gene calls are TRBV12-3 or TRBV12-4 and TRBJ2-1; D is ambiguous. The CDR3 is made up of 14 amino acids. The V gene lost 2 bases and the J gene lost 4 bases, with 9 bases spanning the gap. DNA for the CDR3: TGTGCCAGCAGTTTAAACTTAGCTTACAATGAGCAGTTCTTC. Translation: CASSLNLAYNEQFF.

This clonotype was observed a handful of times. V gene TRBV7-2 combines with J gene TRBJ2-5, with 7 positions matching TRBD2. This CDR3 contains 16 residues. Germline V CDR1 and CDR2: SGHTA, FQGNSA. Unmatched junction bases numbered 7, after V lost 1 base and J lost 2 bases. In DNA, the CDR3 is TGTGCCAGCAGCTTAGGGGGGGGACTGGGTCAAGAGACCCAGTACTTC. Translated: CASSLGGGLGQETQYF.

This clonotype was counted only a few times. This chain connects TRBV3-1 to TRBJ1-1; the match to TRBD1 covers 12 bases. Germline V gives CDR1 LGHDT, CDR2 YNNKEL (reference sequence). The V and J ends lost 4 bases and 5 bases, in that order; junction bases with no gene match: 5. The CDR3 totals 15 residues. CDR3 DNA: TGTGCCAGCAGCCTTGGGACAGGGGGCGCGACTGAAGCTTTCTTT. It is translated as CASSLGTGGATEAFF. Supplemented by reference TRBV3-1 and TRBJ1-1, the full variable domain reads DTAVSQTPKYLVTQMGNDKSIKCEQNLGHDTMYWYKQDSKKFLKIMFSYNNKELIINETVPNRFSPKSPDKAHLNLHINSLELGDSAVYFCASSLGTGGATEAFFGQGTRLTVV.

This clonotype was observed many times. This could be a read error, since a much larger clone is one nucleotide away. The chain links TRBV15 to TRBJ2-1, with 8 bases that match TRBD2. Judging by the DNA end, TRBJ2-7 fits better; the J call may be wrong. CDR3 size: 17 residues. CDR1 and CDR2 from the germline V gene are LNHNV and YYDKDF (reference sequence). CDR3 sequence reads: CATSREPGLGTDNEQYF. Here the CDR3 DNA reads TGTGCCACCAGCAGAGAACCGGGACTAGGGACTGACAATGAGCAGTACTTC.